This is a list of T cell receptor beta chains from one sample in a study of T cell repertoires in cytomegalovirus infection. No antigen is known for these receptors. TCRdb called the reads again in MiXCR, with one record for every CDR3 protein. The data contain some 320,000 distinct CDR3 sequences, 25% to 35% of them singletons. Sequencing was performed on cultured PBMCs, taken from culture after CMV antigen stimulation. The receptors stem from a human donor in good health (CMV status not recorded). Some clones in this sample may be carry-over from other donors' samples. The conserved cysteine and the conserved F or W are not part of the CDR3 here.

V gene,J gene,CDR3 protein
TRBV12-3/TRBV12-4,TRBJ1-3,AGGTSAGNTIY
TRBV14,TRBJ1-1,ASSPRMNTEAF
TRBV20-1,TRBJ2-3,SARAGGVDTQY
TRBV2,TRBJ1-2,ASRMNRESGYT
TRBV5-1,TRBJ2-1,ASSLKAGGLRNEQF
TRBV7-9,TRBJ1-1,ASSFSRWENTEAF
TRBV6-6,TRBJ1-2,ASSFRPGYT
TRBV7-2,TRBJ1-2,ASSLAGGYT
TRBV6-1,TRBJ1-1,ASSEQYGTEAF
TRBV5-1,TRBJ1-2,ASSDGSADNYGYT
TRBV24-1,TRBJ2-3,ATSVNAATDTQY
TRBV6-6,TRBJ2-5,ASSYSRRGLRETQY
TRBV7-3,TRBJ2-1,ASSLLQGYNEQF
TRBV19,TRBJ1-1,ATAERETEAF
TRBV5-1,TRBJ2-5,ASSPFGVGETQY
TRBV10-3,TRBJ2-1,AVMSGVNEQF
TRBV27,TRBJ1-5,ASFPYSGVGIQPQH